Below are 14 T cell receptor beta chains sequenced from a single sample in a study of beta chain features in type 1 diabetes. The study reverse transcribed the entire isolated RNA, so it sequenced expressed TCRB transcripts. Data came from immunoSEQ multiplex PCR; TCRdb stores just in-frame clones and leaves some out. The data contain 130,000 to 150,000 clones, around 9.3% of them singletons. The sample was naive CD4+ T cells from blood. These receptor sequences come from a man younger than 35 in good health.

CDR3 sequence reads: CAISESLDRASYEQYF. The CDR3 DNA reads as TGTGCCATCAGTGAGTCGTTGGACAGGGCCTCCTACGAGCAGTACTTC. The V gene is TRBV10-3, the J gene TRBJ2-7, with 8 positions matching TRBD1. This CDR3 has 16 residues. The V gene end was trimmed by 0 bases and the J gene end by 0 bases; junction bases not matched to a gene: 4. Per germline, CDR1 ENHRY and CDR2 SYGVKD.

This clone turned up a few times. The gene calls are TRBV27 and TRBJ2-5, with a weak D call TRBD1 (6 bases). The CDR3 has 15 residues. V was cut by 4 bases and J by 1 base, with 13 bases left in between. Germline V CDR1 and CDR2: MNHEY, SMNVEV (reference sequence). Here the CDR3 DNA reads TGTGCCAGCAGTTCCACCACCAGGGGCCAAGAGACCCAGTACTTC. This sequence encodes CASSSTTRGQETQYF.

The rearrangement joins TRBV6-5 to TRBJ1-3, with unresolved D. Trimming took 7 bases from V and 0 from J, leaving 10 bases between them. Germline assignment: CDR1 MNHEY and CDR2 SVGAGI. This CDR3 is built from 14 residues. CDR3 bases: TGTGCCAGCATAGGCGGGGTCTCTGGAAACACCATATATTTT. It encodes CASIGGVSGNTIYF.

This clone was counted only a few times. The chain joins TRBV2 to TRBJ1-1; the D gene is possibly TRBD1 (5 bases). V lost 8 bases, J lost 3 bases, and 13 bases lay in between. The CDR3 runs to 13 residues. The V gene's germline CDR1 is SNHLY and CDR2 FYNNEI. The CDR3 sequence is CASDHGGDTEAFF. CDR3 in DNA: TGTGCCAGCGACCACGGGGGGGACACTGAAGCTTTCTTT. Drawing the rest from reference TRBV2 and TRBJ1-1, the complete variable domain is EPEVTQTPSHQVTQMGQEVILRCVPISNHLYFYWYRQILGQKVEFLVSFYNNEISEKSEIFDDQFSVERPDGSNFTLKIRSTKLEDSAMYFCASDHGGDTEAFFGQGTRLTVV.

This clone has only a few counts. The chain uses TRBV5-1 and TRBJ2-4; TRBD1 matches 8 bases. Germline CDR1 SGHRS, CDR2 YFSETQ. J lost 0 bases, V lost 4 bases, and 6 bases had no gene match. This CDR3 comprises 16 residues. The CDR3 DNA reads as TGCGCCAGCAGCCCGGACAGGGATCTAGCCAAAAACATTCAGTACTTC. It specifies CASSPDRDLAKNIQYF.

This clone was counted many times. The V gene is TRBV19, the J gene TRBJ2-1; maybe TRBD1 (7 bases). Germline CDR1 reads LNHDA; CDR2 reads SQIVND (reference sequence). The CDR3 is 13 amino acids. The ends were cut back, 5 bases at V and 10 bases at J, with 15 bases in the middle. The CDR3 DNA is TGTGCCAGTAGTGCCGTCAGGGGGGTCGAGCAGTTCTTC. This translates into CASSAVRGVEQFF.

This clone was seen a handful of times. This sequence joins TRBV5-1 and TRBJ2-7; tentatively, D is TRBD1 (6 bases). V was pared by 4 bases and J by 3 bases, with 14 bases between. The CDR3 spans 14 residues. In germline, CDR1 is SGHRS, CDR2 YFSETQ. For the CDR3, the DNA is TGCGCCAGCAGCCCCGGAAGCAGGGGCTACGAGCAGTACTTC. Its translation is CASSPGSRGYEQYF.

The DNA for the CDR3 is TGCGCCAGCAGCTATAGCGGGGGGGCCGCAAATGAGCAGTTCTTC. Amino acid sequence: CASSYSGGAANEQFF. This rearrangement joins TRBV5-1 to TRBJ2-1; 11 bases agree with TRBD2. The CDR3 spans 15 residues. Trimming at V came to 3 bases and at J to 7 bases, leaving 6 bases not matched to a gene. Germline V lookup: CDR1 SGHRS, CDR2 YFSETQ.

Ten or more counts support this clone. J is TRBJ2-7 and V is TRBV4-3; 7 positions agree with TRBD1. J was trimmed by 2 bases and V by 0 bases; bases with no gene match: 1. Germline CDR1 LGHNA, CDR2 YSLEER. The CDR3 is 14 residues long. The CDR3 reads CASSQDGQAYEQYF. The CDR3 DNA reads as TGCGCCAGCAGCCAAGATGGACAGGCCTACGAGCAGTACTTC.

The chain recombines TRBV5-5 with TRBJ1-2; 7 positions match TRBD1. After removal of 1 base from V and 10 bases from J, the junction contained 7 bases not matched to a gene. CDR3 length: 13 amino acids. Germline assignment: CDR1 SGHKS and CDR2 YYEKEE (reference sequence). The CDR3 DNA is TGTGCCAGCAGCTTGAGTGGGGACAGCTTCTACACCTTC. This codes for CASSLSGDSFYTF.

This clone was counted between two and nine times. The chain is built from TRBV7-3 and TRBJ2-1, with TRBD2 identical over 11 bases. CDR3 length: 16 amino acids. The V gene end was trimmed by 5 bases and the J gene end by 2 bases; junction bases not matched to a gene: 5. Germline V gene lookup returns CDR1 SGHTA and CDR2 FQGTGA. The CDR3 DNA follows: TGTGCCAGCAGCAAACCGACTAGCGGGGCCTACAATGAGCAGTTCTTC. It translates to CASSKPTSGAYNEQFF. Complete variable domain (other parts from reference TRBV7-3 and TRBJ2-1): GAGVSQTPSNKVTEKGKYVELRCDPISGHTALYWYRQSLGQGPEFLIYFQGTGAADDSGLPNDRFFAVRPEGSVSTLKIQRTERGDSAVYLCASSKPTSGAYNEQFFGPGTRLTVL.

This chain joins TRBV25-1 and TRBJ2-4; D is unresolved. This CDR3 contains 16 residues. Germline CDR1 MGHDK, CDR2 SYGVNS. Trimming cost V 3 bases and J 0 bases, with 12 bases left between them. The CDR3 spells CASSDPGSLAKNIQYF. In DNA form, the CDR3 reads TGTGCCAGCAGTGACCCCGGGTCCCTAGCCAAAAACATTCAGTACTTC.

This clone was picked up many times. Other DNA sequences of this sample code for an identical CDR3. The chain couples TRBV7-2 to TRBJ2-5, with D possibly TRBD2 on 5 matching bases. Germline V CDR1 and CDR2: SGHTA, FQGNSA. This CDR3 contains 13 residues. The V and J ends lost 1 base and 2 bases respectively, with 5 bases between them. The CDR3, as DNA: TGTGCCAGCAGCTTAGGCGGGCAAGAGACCCAGTACTTC. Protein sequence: CASSLGGQETQYF. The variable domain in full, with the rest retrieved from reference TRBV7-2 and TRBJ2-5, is GAGVSQSPSNKVTEKGKDVELRCDPISGHTALYWYRQSLGQGLEFLIYFQGNSAPDKSGLPSDRFSAERTGGSVSTLTIQRTQQEDSAVYLCASSLGGQETQYFGPGTRLLVL.

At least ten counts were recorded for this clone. The DNA for the CDR3 is TGCGCCAGCAGTCAATCGTGGGCAAACACCGGGGAGCTGTTTTTT. Protein sequence: CASSQSWANTGELFF. This chain joins TRBV23-1 and TRBJ2-2; no clear D. TRBV23-1 is an ORF; its function is uncertain. This CDR3 region has 15 residues. With 0 bases removed from V and 2 bases from J, the gap between germline ends came to 7 bases.